This entry lists 2 T cell receptor beta chains sequenced from one sample in a study of radiotherapy plus CTLA-4 blockade in lung cancer. Profiled with immunoSEQ multiplex PCR; TCRdb holds only in-frame clones, not every one. The data show roughly 73,000 clones, around 86% seen once. This sample comprised peripheral blood, obtained from a patient treated with radiotherapy plus ipilimumab. The receptors stem from a human donor with non-small cell lung cancer that progressed on radiotherapy plus ipilimumab.

This chain joins TRBV5-1 and TRBJ2-1, with TRBD2 matching over 9 bases. Losses at the gene ends were 4 bases for V and 6 bases for J; bases not matched to a gene: 8. The CDR3 is 15 residues long. Germline loops: CDR1 SGHRS, CDR2 YFSETQ. Here the CDR3 reads CASSVSGSVINEQFF. The CDR3, as DNA: TGCGCCAGCAGCGTTAGCGGGAGCGTCATCAATGAGCAGTTCTTC.

The chain employs TRBV4-1 and TRBJ2-7; 7 nucleotides agree with TRBD2. V shed 0 bases, J shed 3 bases, and the junction held 8 bases outside the gene matches. CDR1 and CDR2 (germline): MGHRA, YSYEKL. This CDR3 region has 16 residues. The DNA for the CDR3 is TGCGCCAGCAGCCAAGAAGGGTGGGAGGGTATCTACGAGCAGTACTTC. This encodes CASSQEGWEGIYEQYF.